The rows below give T cell receptor beta chains drawn from one sample of a study of shared clonotypes between healthy human individuals. Using immunoSEQ multiplex PCR, the repertoire was profiled, and TCRdb retains in-frame clones only, with some absent. This sample has about a million clones; approximately 80% occur once, and the top ten carry roughly 0.9%. The sequencing sample was made of memory CD4+ T cells from PBMCs. These receptors were collected from a man between 18 and 35 years old in good health. Some clones in this sample may be carry-over from other donors' samples. CDR3s include the opening cysteine and the closing phenylalanine or tryptophan. The order of the fields is D gene, J gene, V gene, clone size, CDR3 DNA, CDR3 protein. A D gene is named only where the DNA matches it firmly. A clone size is listed for some rows: how often the clone was seen (once, few, many), or a class if it is expanded.

. | TRBJ1-3 | TRBV7-2 | . | TGTGCCAGCAGCTTTTTAGGAAACACCATATATTTT | CASSFLGNTIYF
TRBD1 | TRBJ1-2 | TRBV6-6 | . | TGTGCCAGCACCCGACAGGGAGGATATGGCTACACCTTC | CASTRQGGYGYTF
. | TRBJ1-1 | TRBV2 | . | TGTGCCAGCAGTGAAATTATTAGGAACACTGAAGCTTTCTTT | CASSEIIRNTEAFF
. | TRBJ2-3 | TRBV5-6 | many | TGTGCCAGCAGCTCCAGATACACAGATACGCAGTATTTT | CASSSRYTDTQYF
. | TRBJ2-2 | TRBV2 | . | TGTGCCAGCAACGGGGGGCTAAGCACCGGGGAGCTGTTTTTT | CASNGGLSTGELFF
. | TRBJ1-4 | TRBV5-4 | . | TGTGCCAGCAGACAGGACTCTGCAACTAATGAAAAACTGTTTTTT | CASRQDSATNEKLFF
. | TRBJ1-1 | TRBV18 | . | TGTGCCAGCTCACCGCGGACCTTGAACACTGAAGCTTTCTTT | CASSPRTLNTEAFF
TRBD1 | TRBJ2-7 | TRBV19 | few | TGTGCCAGTAGTACCCCGGGACAGAAATACGAGCAGTACTTC | CASSTPGQKYEQYF
TRBD1 | TRBJ1-3 | TRBV2 | . | TGTGCCAGCAGTCTTGACAGGGGACGGACTGGAAACACCATATATTTT | CASSLDRGRTGNTIYF
. | TRBJ1-1 | TRBV18 | . | TGTGCCAGCTCACCTCCCTCGGGGGCGGCGAACACTGAAGCTTTCTTT | CASSPPSGAANTEAFF
. | TRBJ1-1 | TRBV27 | . | TGTGCCAGCTGGGAACAGGGTGGATACACTGAAGCTTTCTTT | CASWEQGGYTEAFF
. | TRBJ1-1 | TRBV27 | . | TGTGCCAGCAGTTTCGCAGGGAACACTGAAGCTTTCTTT | CASSFAGNTEAFF
. | TRBJ1-1 | TRBV27 | few | TGTGCCAGCAGTTTAGGGTCCATGGGGAACACTGAAGCTTTCTTT | CASSLGSMGNTEAFF
TRBD1 | TRBJ1-1 | TRBV10-3 | . | TGTGCCATCAGTGCAAGAGGGGGCAGGGACACTGAAGCTTTCTTT | CAISARGGRDTEAFF
. | TRBJ1-2 | TRBV4-1 | few | TGCGCCAGCAGCCAAGGAACAGGGTCAAACTATGGCTACACCTTC | CASSQGTGSNYGYTF
. | TRBJ1-4 | TRBV18 | few | TGTGCCAGCTCCCCCGGGACACGAAGGGGAAAACTGTTTTTT | CASSPGTRRGKLFF
. | TRBJ2-5 | TRBV11-3 | . | TGTGCCAGCAGCTTAGGGGCAGCGCAAGAGACCCAGTACTTC | CASSLGAAQETQYF
. | TRBJ2-5 | TRBV9 | . | TGTGCCAGCAGCACCGGGGCAGGCCAAGAGACCCAGTACTTC | CASSTGAGQETQYF
. | TRBJ2-7 | TRBV7-3 | . | TGTGCCAGCAGCCAACCTCTAGGGCACAATTACGAGCAGTACTTC | CASSQPLGHNYEQYF
. | TRBJ1-4 | TRBV4-1 | . | TGCGCCAGCAGCCAAGTAGTGCGGGGGAAGATCCTTAATGAAAAACTGTTTTTT | CASSQVVRGKILNEKLFF
. | TRBJ2-4 | TRBV11-3 | . | TGTGCCAGCAGCCGTTTGCAGGGGTCCTCCAAAAACATTCAGTACTTC | CASSRLQGSSKNIQYF
. | TRBJ2-5 | TRBV11-2 | . | TGTGCCAGCAGCTTCCGGCAACAAGAGACCCAGTACTTC | CASSFRQQETQYF
. | TRBJ1-5 | TRBV6-5 | . | TGTGCCAGCAGTTTGAGCAATCAGCCCCAGCATTTT | CASSLSNQPQHF
. | TRBJ2-5 | TRBV20-1 | few | TGCAGTGCTAGACGACTAGGAGGCCAGTACTTC | CSARRLGGQYF
. | TRBJ2-7 | TRBV4-2 | . | TGTGCCAGCAGCCAAGATAGTAGGTCGATCGAGCAGTACTTC | CASSQDSRSIEQYF
TRBD1 | TRBJ2-4 | TRBV18 | . | TGTGCCAGCTCATGGGACAGAAACATTCAGTACTTC | CASSWDRNIQYF
TRBD1 | TRBJ1-2 | TRBV7-9 | . | TGTGCCAGCAGCCCAACGACAGGGAACTATGGCTACACCTTC | CASSPTTGNYGYTF
. | TRBJ1-4 | TRBV27 | once | TGTGCCAGCCCACCGGGGGGGATTGCTAATGAAAAACTGTTTTTT | CASPPGGIANEKLFF
TRBD1 | TRBJ2-3 | TRBV7-2 | . | TGTGCCAGCAGCTTAGACCCGGACAGGGGAGAGTATTTT | CASSLDPDRGEYF
TRBD1 | TRBJ1-1 | TRBV5-1 | . | TGCGCCAGCAGCTTTCAGGGCACAGGGGATACTGAAGCTTTCTTT | CASSFQGTGDTEAFF
TRBD1 | TRBJ1-2 | TRBV16 | few | TGTGCCAGCAGTGTACAGGGGGCTGGGACCAACTATGGCTACACCTTC | CASSVQGAGTNYGYTF
. | TRBJ2-5 | TRBV5-1 | . | TGCGCCAGCAGCCAAGTCCCCGGGGGACAAGAGACCCAGTACTTC | CASSQVPGGQETQYF
. | TRBJ2-1 | TRBV28 | . | TGTGCCAGCAATCAATTGAGGCCGCTTTATGAGCAGTTCTTC | CASNQLRPLYEQFF
. | TRBJ1-1 | TRBV27 | . | TGTGCCAGCAGCAGATTTGATCGACCGAACACTGAAGCTTTCTTT | CASSRFDRPNTEAFF
. | TRBJ1-2 | TRBV6-5 | . | TGTGCCAGCAGTTACTCGATACCGGGACTTAGTTATGGCTACACCTTC | CASSYSIPGLSYGYTF
TRBD2 | TRBJ2-3 | TRBV4-2 | . | TGTGCCAGCAGCTCCCGACTAGCGGGAGTTTCAGATACGCAGTATTTT | CASSSRLAGVSDTQYF
. | TRBJ2-3 | TRBV5-6 | . | TGTGCCAGCAGCTTATCGGTTGGGACAGATACGCAGTATTTT | CASSLSVGTDTQYF
TRBD1 | TRBJ1-2 | TRBV7-3 | . | TGTGCCAGCAGCTATGGCAGGGGGGATGGCTACACCTTC | CASSYGRGDGYTF
. | TRBJ2-4 | TRBV4-1 | . | TGCGCCAGCAGCCAAGTTGTGGGGGCCAAAAACATTCAGTACTTC | CASSQVVGAKNIQYF
. | TRBJ2-7 | TRBV5-1 | . | TGCGCCAGCAGCTCCACTGGGGGCGAGCAGTACTTC | CASSSTGGEQYF
. | TRBJ2-7 | TRBV5-1 | . | TGCGCCAGCAGCCCTGGACAGCCCCCCCACGAGCAGTACTTC | CASSPGQPPHEQYF
. | TRBJ1-5 | TRBV2 | many | TGTGCCAGCAGAGTCCAGGGGAATCAGCCCCAGCATTTT | CASRVQGNQPQHF
. | TRBJ2-3 | TRBV6-5 | . | TGTGCCAGCCGGAGGACCGCTAGCACAGATACGCAGTATTTT | CASRRTASTDTQYF
. | TRBJ2-5 | TRBV29-1 | . | TGCAGCGTTGCAGGGTACCAAGAGACCCAGTACTTC | CSVAGYQETQYF
. | TRBJ1-5 | TRBV19 | . | TGTGCCAGTACGCAACAGGGCCTTAGCAATCAGCCCCAGCATTTT | CASTQQGLSNQPQHF
TRBD2 | TRBJ2-7 | TRBV27 | . | TGTGCCAGCAGTTTCGGACCACCGGGACTAGTCTACGAGCAGTACTTC | CASSFGPPGLVYEQYF
. | TRBJ2-3 | TRBV5-4 | . | TGTGCCATCGGGGTAGTTACGGATACGCAGTATTTT | CAIGVVTDTQYF